Here is one T cell receptor (beta chain) with its context. This specimen comes from a study of blood T cell repertoires in COVID-19. Sequenced by immunoSEQ multiplex PCR; TCRdb stores in-frame clones only, minus some. Of 330,000 or so clones in the sample, 80% to 90% were seen once. This receptor was obtained from a young man who had recovered from COVID-19. Material for sequencing was PBMCs or T cells enriched from blood (not recorded which).

Here the CDR3 reads CASRTGGEADTQYF. DNA for the CDR3: TGTGCCAGTAGAACAGGGGGCGAAGCGGATACGCAGTATTTT. The chain has TRBV19 and TRBJ2-3, with TRBD1 matching over 9 bases. The germline V gene encodes CDR1 LNHDA and CDR2 SQIVND (reference sequence). The CDR3 covers 14 residues. V shed 6 bases and J 6 bases; nucleotides not matched to a gene: 7.